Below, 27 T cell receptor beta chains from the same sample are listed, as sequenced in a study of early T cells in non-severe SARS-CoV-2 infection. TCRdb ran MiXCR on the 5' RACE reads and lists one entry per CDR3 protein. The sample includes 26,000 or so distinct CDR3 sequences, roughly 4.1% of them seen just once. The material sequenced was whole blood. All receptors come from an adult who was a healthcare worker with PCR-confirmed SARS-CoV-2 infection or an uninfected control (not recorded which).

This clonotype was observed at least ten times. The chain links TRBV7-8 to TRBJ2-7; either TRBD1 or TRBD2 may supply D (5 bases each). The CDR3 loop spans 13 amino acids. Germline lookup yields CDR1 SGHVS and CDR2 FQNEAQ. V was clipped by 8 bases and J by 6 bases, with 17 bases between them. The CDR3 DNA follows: TGTGCCAGCGGCCGCCGGGATAGGGGCGAGCAGTACTTC. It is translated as CASGRRDRGEQYF.

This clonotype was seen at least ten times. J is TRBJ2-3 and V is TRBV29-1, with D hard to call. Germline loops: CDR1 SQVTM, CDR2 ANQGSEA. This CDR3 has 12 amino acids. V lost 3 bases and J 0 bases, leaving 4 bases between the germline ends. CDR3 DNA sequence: TGCAGCGTTGAGCAGAGCACAGATACGCAGTATTTT. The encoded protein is CSVEQSTDTQYF.

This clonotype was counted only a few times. CDR3: CSVETSTGFSYNEQFF. The CDR3 DNA sequence: TGCAGCGTTGAAACCTCGACCGGATTCTCCTACAATGAGCAGTTCTTC. This chain joins TRBV29-1 and TRBJ2-1; D is uncertain. The CDR3 is 16 amino acids. V was pared by 2 bases and J by 0 bases, with 14 bases between. The germline V gene has CDR1 SQVTM and CDR2 ANQGSEA.

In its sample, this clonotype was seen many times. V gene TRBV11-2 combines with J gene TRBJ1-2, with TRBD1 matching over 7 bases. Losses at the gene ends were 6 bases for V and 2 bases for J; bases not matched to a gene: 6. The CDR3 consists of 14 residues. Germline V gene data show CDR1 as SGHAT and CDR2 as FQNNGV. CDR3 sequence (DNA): TGTGCCAGCAGTTTGACGACAGGGAACTATGGCTACACCTTC. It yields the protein CASSLTTGNYGYTF. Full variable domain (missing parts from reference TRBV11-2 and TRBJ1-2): EAGVAQSPRYKIIEKRQSVAFWCNPISGHATLYWYQQILGQGPKLLIQFQNNGVVDDSQLPKDRFSAERLKGVDSTLKIQPAKLEDSAVYLCASSLTTGNYGYTFGSGTRLTVV.

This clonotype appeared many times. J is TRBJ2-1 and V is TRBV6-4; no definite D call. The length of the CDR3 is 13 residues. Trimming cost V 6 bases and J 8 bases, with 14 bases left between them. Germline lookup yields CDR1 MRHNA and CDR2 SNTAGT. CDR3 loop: CASRQDERYEQFF. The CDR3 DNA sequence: TGTGCCAGCAGACAAGACGAAAGATATGAGCAGTTCTTC.

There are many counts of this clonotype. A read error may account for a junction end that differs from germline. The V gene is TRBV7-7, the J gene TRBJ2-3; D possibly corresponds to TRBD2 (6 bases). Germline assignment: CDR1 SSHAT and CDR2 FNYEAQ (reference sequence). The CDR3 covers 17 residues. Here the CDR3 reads CASSLLLGDFSTDTQYF. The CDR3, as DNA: TGTGCTAGCAGCTTGCTACTGGGGGACTTTAGCACAGATACGCAGTATTTT.

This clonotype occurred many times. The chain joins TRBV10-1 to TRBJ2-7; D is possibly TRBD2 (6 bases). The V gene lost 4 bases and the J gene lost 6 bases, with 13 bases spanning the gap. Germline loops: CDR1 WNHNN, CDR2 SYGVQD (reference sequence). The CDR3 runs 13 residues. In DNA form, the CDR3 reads TGCGCCAGCAGTGCTGCGGGACGACGCGAGCAGTACTTC. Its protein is CASSAAGRREQYF.

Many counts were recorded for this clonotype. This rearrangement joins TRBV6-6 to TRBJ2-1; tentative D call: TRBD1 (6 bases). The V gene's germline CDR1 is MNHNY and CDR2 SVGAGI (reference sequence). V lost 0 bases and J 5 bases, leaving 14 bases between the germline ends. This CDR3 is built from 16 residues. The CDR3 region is CASSYSPGTPNNEQFF. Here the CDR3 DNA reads TGTGCCAGCAGTTACTCACCGGGGACACCCAACAATGAGCAGTTCTTC.

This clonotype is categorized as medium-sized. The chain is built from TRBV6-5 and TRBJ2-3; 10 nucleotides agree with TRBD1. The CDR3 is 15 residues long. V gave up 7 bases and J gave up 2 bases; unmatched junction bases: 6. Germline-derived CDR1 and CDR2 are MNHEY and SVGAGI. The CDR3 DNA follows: TGTGCCAGCACCGGACAGGGGGGGGTCACAGATACGCAGTATTTT. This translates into CASTGQGGVTDTQYF.

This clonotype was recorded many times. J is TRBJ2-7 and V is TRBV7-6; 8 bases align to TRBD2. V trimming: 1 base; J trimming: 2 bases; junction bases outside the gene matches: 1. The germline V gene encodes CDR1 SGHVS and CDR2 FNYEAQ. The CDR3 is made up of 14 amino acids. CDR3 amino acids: CASSLELAAYEQYF. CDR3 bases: TGTGCCAGCAGCTTAGAACTAGCGGCCTACGAGCAGTACTTC. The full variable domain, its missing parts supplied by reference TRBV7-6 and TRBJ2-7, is GAGVSQSPRYKVTKRGQDVALRCDPISGHVSLYWYRQALGQGPEFLTYFNYEAQQDKSGLPNDRFSAERPEGSISTLTIQRTEQRDSAMYRCASSLELAAYEQYFGPGTRLTVT.

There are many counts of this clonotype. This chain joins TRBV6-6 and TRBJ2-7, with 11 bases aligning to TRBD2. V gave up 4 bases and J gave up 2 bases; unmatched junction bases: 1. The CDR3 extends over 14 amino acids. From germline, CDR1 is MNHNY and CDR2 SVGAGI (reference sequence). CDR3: CASSLAGGPYEQYF. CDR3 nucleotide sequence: TGTGCCAGCAGTTTAGCGGGAGGGCCCTACGAGCAGTACTTC.

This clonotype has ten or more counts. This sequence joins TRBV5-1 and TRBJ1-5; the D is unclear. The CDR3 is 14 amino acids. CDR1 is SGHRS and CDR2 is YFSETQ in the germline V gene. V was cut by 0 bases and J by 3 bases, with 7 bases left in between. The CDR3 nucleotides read TGCGCCAGCAGCTTGGAGGGTGACAATCAGCCCCAGCATTTT. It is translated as CASSLEGDNQPQHF.

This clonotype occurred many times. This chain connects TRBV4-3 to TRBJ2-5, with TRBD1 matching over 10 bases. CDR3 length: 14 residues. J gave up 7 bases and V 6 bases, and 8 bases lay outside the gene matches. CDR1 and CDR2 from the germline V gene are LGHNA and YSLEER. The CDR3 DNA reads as TGCGCCAGCAGGCTGGGACAGGGGCAGGGGACCCAGTACTTC. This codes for CASRLGQGQGTQYF.

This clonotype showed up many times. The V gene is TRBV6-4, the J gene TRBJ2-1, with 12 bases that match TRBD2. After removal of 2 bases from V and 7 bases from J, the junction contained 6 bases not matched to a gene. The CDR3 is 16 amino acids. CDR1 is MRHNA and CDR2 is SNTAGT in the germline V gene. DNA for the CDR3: TGTGCCAGCAGTGACGGGCTAGCGGGAGGGTGGAATGAGCAGTTCTTC. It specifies CASSDGLAGGWNEQFF.

CDR3 sequence: CASSPTWTYGANVLTF. DNA of the CDR3: TGTGCCAGCAGTCCTACCTGGACCTATGGGGCCAACGTCCTGACTTTC. The chain links TRBV7-9 to TRBJ2-6, with D hard to call. Trimming shortened V by 6 bases and J by 3 bases, and 15 bases separated the two germline ends. There are 16 residues in the CDR3. CDR1 is SEHNR, CDR2 FQNEAQ, per germline (reference sequence).

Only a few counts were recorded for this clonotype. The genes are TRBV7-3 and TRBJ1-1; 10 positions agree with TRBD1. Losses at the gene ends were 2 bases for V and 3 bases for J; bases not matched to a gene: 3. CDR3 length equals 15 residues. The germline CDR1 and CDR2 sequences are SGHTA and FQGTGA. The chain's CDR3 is CASSLLTGGYTEAFF. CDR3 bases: TGTGCCAGCAGCTTACTGACAGGGGGCTACACTGAAGCTTTCTTT.

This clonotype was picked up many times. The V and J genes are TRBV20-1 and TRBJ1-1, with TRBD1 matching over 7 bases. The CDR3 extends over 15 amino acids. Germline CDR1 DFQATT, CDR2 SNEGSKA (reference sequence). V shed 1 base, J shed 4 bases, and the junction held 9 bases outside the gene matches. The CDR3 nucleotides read TGCAGTGCTAGAGGACAGGGTGCCGGGAGCACTGAAGCTTTCTTT. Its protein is CSARGQGAGSTEAFF.

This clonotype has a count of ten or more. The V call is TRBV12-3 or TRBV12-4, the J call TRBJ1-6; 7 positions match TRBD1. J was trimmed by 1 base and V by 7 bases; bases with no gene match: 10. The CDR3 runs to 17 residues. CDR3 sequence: CASTKIRDSSYNSPLHF. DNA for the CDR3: TGTGCCAGCACCAAAATCCGGGACAGTTCCTATAATTCACCCCTCCACTTT.

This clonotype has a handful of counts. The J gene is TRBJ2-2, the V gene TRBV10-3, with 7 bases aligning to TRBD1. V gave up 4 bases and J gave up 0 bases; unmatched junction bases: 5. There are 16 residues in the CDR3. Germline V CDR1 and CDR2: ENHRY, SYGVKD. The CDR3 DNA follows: TGTGCCATCAGTGTAGGGGGCAGGTCGAACACCGGGGAGCTGTTTTTT. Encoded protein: CAISVGGRSNTGELFF.

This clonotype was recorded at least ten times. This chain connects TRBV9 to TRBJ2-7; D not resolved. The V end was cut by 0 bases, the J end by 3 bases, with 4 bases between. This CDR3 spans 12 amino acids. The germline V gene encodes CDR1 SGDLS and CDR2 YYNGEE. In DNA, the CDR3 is TGTGCCAGCAGCGTAGAGGGCTACGAGCAGTACTTC. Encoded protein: CASSVEGYEQYF.

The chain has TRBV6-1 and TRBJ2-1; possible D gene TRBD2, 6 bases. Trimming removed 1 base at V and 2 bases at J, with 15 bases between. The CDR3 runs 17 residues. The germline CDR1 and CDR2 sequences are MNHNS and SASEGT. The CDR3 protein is CASSEGKSGGTYNEQFF. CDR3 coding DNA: TGTGCCAGCAGTGAAGGGAAAAGTGGCGGGACCTACAATGAGCAGTTCTTC.

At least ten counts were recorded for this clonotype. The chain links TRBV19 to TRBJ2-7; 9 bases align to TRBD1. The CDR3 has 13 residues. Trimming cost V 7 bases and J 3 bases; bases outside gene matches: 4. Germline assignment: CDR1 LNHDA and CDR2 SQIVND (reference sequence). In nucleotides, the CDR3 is TGTGCCAGTACCCCGGGACAGGGCTACGAGCAGTACTTC. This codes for CASTPGQGYEQYF.

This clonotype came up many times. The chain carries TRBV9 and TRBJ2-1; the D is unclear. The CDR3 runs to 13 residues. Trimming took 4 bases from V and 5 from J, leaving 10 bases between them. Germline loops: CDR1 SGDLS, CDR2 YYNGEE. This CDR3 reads CASSIRPDNEQFF. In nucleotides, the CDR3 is TGTGCCAGCAGCATCCGACCAGACAATGAGCAGTTCTTC.

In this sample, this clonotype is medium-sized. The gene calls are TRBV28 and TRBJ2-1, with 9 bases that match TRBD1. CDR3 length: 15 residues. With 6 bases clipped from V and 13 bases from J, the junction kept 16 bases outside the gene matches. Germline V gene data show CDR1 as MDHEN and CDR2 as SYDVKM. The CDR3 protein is CASSPPSTGGRPQFF. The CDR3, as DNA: TGTGCCAGCAGCCCTCCCTCGACAGGGGGTAGACCACAGTTCTTC.

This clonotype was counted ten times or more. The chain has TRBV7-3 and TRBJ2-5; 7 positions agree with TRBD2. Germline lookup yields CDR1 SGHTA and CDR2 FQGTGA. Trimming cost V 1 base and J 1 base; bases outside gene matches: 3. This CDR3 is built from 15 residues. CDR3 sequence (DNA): TGTGCCAGCAGCTTAATAGCGGGCGCCCAAGAGACCCAGTACTTC. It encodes CASSLIAGAQETQYF.

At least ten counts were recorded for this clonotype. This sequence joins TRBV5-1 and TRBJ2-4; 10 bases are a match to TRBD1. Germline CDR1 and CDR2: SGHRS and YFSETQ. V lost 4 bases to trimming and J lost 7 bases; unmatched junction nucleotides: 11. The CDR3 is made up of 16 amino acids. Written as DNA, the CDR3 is TGCGCCAGCAGCCTTGACAGGGGGCGAGAGTGGAACATTCAGTACTTC. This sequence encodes CASSLDRGREWNIQYF. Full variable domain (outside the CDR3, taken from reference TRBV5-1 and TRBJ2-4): KAGVTQTPRYLIKTRGQQVTLSCSPISGHRSVSWYQQTPGQGLQFLFEYFSETQRNKGNFPGRFSGRQFSNSRSEMNVSTLELGDSALYLCASSLDRGREWNIQYFGAGTRLSVL.

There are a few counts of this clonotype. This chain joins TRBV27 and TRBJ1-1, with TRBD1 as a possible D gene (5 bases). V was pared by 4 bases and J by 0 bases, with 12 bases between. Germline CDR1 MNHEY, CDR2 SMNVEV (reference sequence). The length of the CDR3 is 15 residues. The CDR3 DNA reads TGTGCCAGCAGTTCTAAGAGACAGATGAACACTGAAGCTTTCTTT. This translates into CASSSKRQMNTEAFF.